This T cell receptor beta chain was documented in a study of response to subunit inactivated influenza vaccine. General study findings and limits: The authors put forward the suggestion that each seasonal influenza vaccination may bring in only a limited number of new T cells.

TCRdb used MiXCR to reprocess the RT-PCR reads, holding one entry per CDR3 protein. The table lists a few hundred thousand distinct CDR3 sequences, 20% to 25% of them singletons, with 10% in the top ten. This clonotype was counted many times. Antigen specificity is unknown. CDR3 length equals 16 residues. Deletions cut 0 bases from V and 0 bases from J, with 12 bases between. Germline values: CDR1 SGHRS, CDR2 YFSETQ. The specimen comprised PBMCs from blood, sampled about 20 months after vaccination. The chain combines TRBV5-1 with TRBJ2-5, with D tentatively TRBD2 (6 bases). The clonotype comes from a man between 45 and 75 years old who received an inactivated influenza vaccine. The CDR3 DNA reads TGCGCCAGCAGCTTGGGAAGCGGGTCTAACCAAGAGACCCAGTACTTC. Encoded protein: CASSLGSGSNQETQYF.